The T cell receptor (beta chain) described here comes from a study of cytomegalovirus exposure and HLA in healthy donors. Study-level points and caveats: With DRB1 most and HLA-C fewest, TCR association rates differed between HLA loci in a later analysis. TCR beta sequences reportedly predicted most subjects' HLA-A and HLA-B alleles accurately. Later, an analysis found that common viral pathogens appeared to be linked with several of the most significant clusters.

Germline assignment: CDR1 SGHNT and CDR2 YYREEE (reference sequence). Trimming stripped 2 bases from V and 2 bases from J, with 10 bases between. There are 14 residues in the CDR3. Vbeta (60) and Jbeta (13) primers were used in the PCR. TCRdb's table, derived via immunoSEQ multiplex PCR, lists solely in-frame clones and lacks some. The profile covers around 140,000 clones, with approximately 73% appearing a single time and approximately 1.8% taken by the ten largest. Donors counted as nominally healthy when sampled, yet unrecorded immune exposures were likely. Points on this clone: As yet, its antigen is unknown.

The clonotype originates from a woman under 30 in good health and CMV-seronegative. This rearrangement joins TRBV5-4 to TRBJ1-2; D is uncertain. The specimen was PBMCs. The DNA of the CDR3 is TGTGCCAGCAGCTTCAATGGCAGAAACTATGGCTACACCTTC. It yields the protein CASSFNGRNYGYTF.